The 3 T cell receptor beta chains presented below share a single source sample, sequenced in a study of OX40 agonist ivuxolimab in advanced cancers. Some clones are missing from TCRdb's copy, which holds only in-frame ones; the method was immunoSEQ multiplex PCR. The sample records under 85,000 clones, about 81% being singletons. Sequencing used CD4+ or CD8+ T cells sorted from blood, obtained in a trial of the OX40 agonist ivuxolimab. Every receptor here comes from an adult with an advanced solid tumor such as melanoma, head and neck, liver or kidney cancer.

The J gene is TRBJ2-7, the V gene TRBV4-1, with TRBD1 identical over 9 bases. Trimming at V came to 0 bases and at J to 5 bases, leaving 8 bases not matched to a gene. Germline V gene data show CDR1 as MGHRA and CDR2 as YSYEKL. This CDR3 contains 16 residues. For the CDR3, the DNA is TGCGCCAGCAGCCAAGAAGAACAGGGGGCAAGGAACGAGCAGTACTTC. This translates into CASSQEEQGARNEQYF.

V and J are TRBV15 and TRBJ2-2; D is possibly TRBD2 (6 bases). The CDR3 spans 16 residues. Germline CDR1 reads LNHNV; CDR2 reads YYDKDF (reference sequence). V was pared by 3 bases and J by 3 bases, with 14 bases between. The CDR3 loop reads CATSRGKGLYTGELFF. The CDR3 nucleotides are TGTGCCACCAGCAGGGGAAAGGGACTGTACACCGGGGAGCTGTTTTTT.

This chain uses TRBV6-5 with TRBJ2-1, with TRBD2 matching over 13 bases. Germline trimming cut 4 bases from V and 5 bases from J; bases unmatched to any gene: 2. The V gene's germline CDR1 is MNHEY and CDR2 SVGAGI. This CDR3 spans 15 amino acids. CDR3 DNA: TGTGCCAGCAGTTGGACTAGCGGGGGACACAATGAGCAGTTCTTC. It yields the protein CASSWTSGGHNEQFF.